The 13 T cell receptor beta chains below come from one sample, sequenced in a study of control samples from healthy donors and cancer patients. Data came from immunoSEQ multiplex PCR; TCRdb stores just in-frame clones and leaves some out. Of approximately 150,000 clones listed, 93% are singletons. Sequencing was performed on blood. The receptors derive from a man aged 18 to 29 in good health.

This chain joins TRBV15 and TRBJ1-5, with D perhaps TRBD1 (5 bases). Per germline, CDR1 LNHNV and CDR2 YYDKDF (reference sequence). This CDR3 is built from 14 residues. Trimming removed 5 bases from V and 2 bases from J, with 10 bases in between. CDR3 protein: CATSRDAGNQPQHF. The CDR3 nucleotides are TGTGCCACCAGCCGGGACGCCGGCAATCAGCCCCAGCATTTT.

The chain combines TRBV6-5 with TRBJ1-2; D may be TRBD1 (5 bases). Per germline, CDR1 MNHEY and CDR2 SVGAGI. Trimming removed 8 bases from V and 2 bases from J, with 15 bases in between. This CDR3 has 14 residues. CDR3: CASSRGGKNYGYTF. For the CDR3, the DNA is TGTGCCAGCTCCCGCGGGGGGAAAAACTATGGCTACACCTTC.

The chain recombines TRBV2 with TRBJ1-4; a weak D match, TRBD1 (6 bases). V was shortened by 4 bases and J by 8 bases, with 20 bases between the two germline ends. Germline loops: CDR1 SNHLY, CDR2 FYNNEI. The CDR3 has 16 amino acids. CDR3 nucleotides: TGTGCCAGCAGTGTGGACAGTTTCGGTGTGAGGGAAAAACTGTTTTTT. Residues: CASSVDSFGVREKLFF.

The chain carries TRBV15 and TRBJ1-2; D is uncertain. Germline CDR1 reads LNHNV; CDR2 reads YYDKDF (reference sequence). V lost 5 bases and J lost 4, with 11 bases in between. The CDR3 loop spans 13 amino acids. This chain's CDR3 is CATSLSQAYGYTF. CDR3 DNA: TGTGCCACCAGCCTTTCTCAGGCCTATGGCTACACCTTC.

This clone has just one count. The chain couples TRBV18 to TRBJ1-2; D remains ambiguous. The V gene lost 4 bases and the J gene lost 2 bases, with 5 bases spanning the gap. Per the germline V gene, CDR1 is KGHSH and CDR2 is LQKENI. The CDR3 sequence is 12 residues long. CDR3 sequence (DNA): TGTGCCAGCTCACAGGAAAACTATGGCTACACCTTC. Amino acid sequence: CASSQENYGYTF.

V is TRBV9 and J is TRBJ1-5; possible D gene TRBD1, 6 bases. Trimming stripped 3 bases from V and 6 bases from J, with 22 bases between. The CDR3 is 17 amino acids. Looked up from germline, CDR1 is SGDLS and CDR2 is YYNGEE. The CDR3 coding sequence is TGTGCCAGCAGCGCGGGAGGGACAATCTTCGAGGGTCAGCCCCAGCATTTT. This gives the protein CASSAGGTIFEGQPQHF.

The chain links TRBV28 to TRBJ2-7; possible D gene TRBD2, 6 bases. V shed 3 bases and J shed 6 bases, with 18 bases lying between them. Germline loops: CDR1 MDHEN, CDR2 SYDVKM. The CDR3 is 15 amino acids. The CDR3 nucleotides read TGTGCCAGCAGTTTTACGGGCGGGAATGGCGGCGAGCAGTACTTC. As protein: CASSFTGGNGGEQYF.

The rearrangement uses TRBV7-2 and TRBJ1-4, with D possibly being TRBD1 (5 bases). Looked up from germline, CDR1 is SGHTA and CDR2 is FQGNSA. This CDR3 has 14 residues. The V and J ends lost 0 bases and 12 bases respectively, with 14 bases between them. CDR3 sequence (DNA): TGTGCCAGCAGCTTAGCCGGGACCGGGGGGGAACTGTTTTTT. It encodes CASSLAGTGGELFF.

The chain couples TRBV7-2 to TRBJ2-1, with TRBD2 identical over 8 bases. This CDR3 contains 19 residues. Germline CDR1 reads SGHTA; CDR2 reads FQGNSA. With 5 bases clipped from V and 8 bases from J, the junction kept 23 bases outside the gene matches. CDR3 sequence reads: CASSPTPSTSGDWRDEQFF. CDR3 DNA: TGTGCCAGCAGCCCAACCCCCTCAACTAGCGGAGACTGGCGAGATGAGCAGTTCTTC.

This chain links TRBV5-5 with TRBJ2-1; 9 nucleotides match TRBD2. Trimming at V came to 1 base and at J to 8 bases, leaving 7 bases not matched to a gene. Germline CDR1 reads SGHKS; CDR2 reads YYEKEE (reference sequence). The CDR3 totals 15 residues. DNA of the CDR3: TGTGCCAGCAGCTTGTTTAGCGGGGGATTTGATGAGCAGTTCTTC. Translating it yields CASSLFSGGFDEQFF.

The V and J genes are TRBV5-1 and TRBJ2-3; 8 bases are a match to TRBD2. This CDR3 contains 15 residues. Looked up from germline, CDR1 is SGHRS and CDR2 is YFSETQ. The junction had 8 bases not matched to a gene; V was cut back by 1 base and J by 7 bases. The CDR3 sequence is CASSLSSGGQNTQYF. The CDR3 coding sequence is TGCGCCAGCAGCTTGAGTTCGGGGGGGCAAAATACGCAGTATTTT.

This clone was picked up one time. V is TRBV18 and J is TRBJ1-2; unclear D gene. The V end lost 3 bases, the J end lost 3 bases, and 8 bases lay between the germline ends. Germline V gene data show CDR1 as KGHSH and CDR2 as LQKENI. There are 13 residues in the CDR3. CDR3 amino acids: CASSPGVDYGYTF. The CDR3 nucleotides are TGTGCCAGCTCACCTGGAGTCGACTATGGCTACACCTTC.

This clone was recorded a few times. This chain links TRBV2 with TRBJ2-1; D unclear. The CDR3 covers 12 residues. CDR1 is SNHLY and CDR2 is FYNNEI in the germline V gene. The germline V and J ends were trimmed by 6 bases and 5 bases, with 8 bases remaining between them. CDR3 sequence reads: CASSLDNNEQFF. Written as DNA, the CDR3 is TGTGCCAGCAGCCTAGACAACAATGAGCAGTTCTTC.